These 31 T cell receptor beta chains were sequenced from one sample in a study of T cell responses to AZD1222 COVID-19 vaccine. TCRdb keeps only in-frame clones here, not all; method: immunoSEQ multiplex PCR. Here the sample spans over 120,000 clones, 85% to 95% being singletons. The sample here was peripheral blood, taken after recovery from COVID-19. The receptors derive from an adult who had recovered from COVID-19.

J is TRBJ2-1 and V is TRBV11-2, with TRBD2 as a possible D gene (5 bases). V lost 6 bases to trimming and J lost 4 bases, with 13 bases between them. The germline gives CDR1 SGHAT, CDR2 FQNNGV. This CDR3 has 14 amino acids. Written as DNA, the CDR3 is TGTGCCAGCAGACCTTACGAGGGATACAATGAGCAGTTCTTC. Translation: CASRPYEGYNEQFF.

This clone showed up just a few times. Compared with germline, one end of the junction differs, possibly owing to a read error. This rearrangement joins TRBV30 to TRBJ2-7; 7 bases are shared with TRBD2. The CDR3 sequence is 11 residues long. Germline V CDR1 and CDR2: GTSNPN, SVGIG (reference sequence). The CDR3 protein is CAWSSLADLVF. DNA of the CDR3: TGTGCCTGGAGTAGCCTAGCGGACCTCGTCTTC. Looking up the rest from reference TRBV30 and TRBJ2-7 gives the full variable domain: SQTIHQWPATLVQPVGSPLSLECTVEGTSNPNLYWYRQAAGRGLQLLFYSVGIGQISSEVPQNLSASRPQDRQFILSSKKLLLSDSGFYLCAWSSLADLVFGPGTRLTVT.

V usage is TRBV11-2 and J usage is TRBJ2-7; D ambiguous. This CDR3 comprises 16 residues. Germline V gives CDR1 SGHAT, CDR2 FQNNGV. V gave up 4 bases and J gave up 2 bases, with 18 bases separating them. The CDR3 DNA is TGTGCCAGCAGCTCCCGGCCGTCCCGAAGGGCCTACGAGCAGTACTTC. Translating it yields CASSSRPSRRAYEQYF.

The chain employs TRBV29-1 and TRBJ2-6; D assignment may be TRBD1 or TRBD2 (5 bases each). The CDR3 has 14 residues. Germline V gene data show CDR1 as SQVTM and CDR2 as ANQGSEA. V was cut by 2 bases and J by 4 bases, with 9 bases left in between. The CDR3 reads CSVESGLGANVLTF. The CDR3 DNA follows: TGCAGCGTTGAATCGGGGCTCGGGGCCAACGTCCTGACTTTC.

The count of this clone is one. The chain combines TRBV4-1 with TRBJ2-5, with 9 nucleotides matching TRBD2. The germline gives CDR1 MGHRA, CDR2 YSYEKL. The CDR3 extends over 22 amino acids. The V segment lost 0 bases and the J segment 0 bases; nucleotides outside the gene matches: 20. CDR3 sequence (DNA): TGCGCCAGCAGCCAAGATAGGTTAGCGGGAGCCCACGCTCCGCGGTACCAAGAGACCCAGTACTTC. It is translated as CASSQDRLAGAHAPRYQETQYF.

The gene calls are TRBV28 and TRBJ2-7; D gene ambiguous. The CDR3 length is 10 residues. V lost 11 bases, J lost 1 base, and 6 bases lay in between. From germline, CDR1 is MDHEN and CDR2 SYDVKM. The CDR3 sequence is CASGSYEQYF. The CDR3 bases are TGTGCCTCCGGGTCCTACGAGCAGTACTTC. Using reference TRBV28 and TRBJ2-7 for the parts outside the CDR3, the full variable domain is DVKVTQSSRYLVKRTGEKVFLECVQDMDHENMFWYRQDPGLGLRLIYFSYDVKMKEKGDIPEGYSVSREKKERFSLILESASTNQTSMYLCASGSYEQYFGPGTRLTVT.

The rearrangement uses TRBV11-2 and TRBJ1-5, with unresolved D. The V gene's germline CDR1 is SGHAT and CDR2 FQNNGV. The length of the CDR3 is 13 residues. The V end was cut by 1 base, the J end by 7 bases, with 8 bases between. The CDR3 sequence is CASSLGVDQPQHF. DNA of the CDR3: TGTGCCAGCAGCTTAGGCGTAGACCAGCCCCAGCATTTT.

The chain couples TRBV28 to TRBJ1-1, with D possibly TRBD1 on 6 matching bases. The V end lost 3 bases, the J end lost 7 bases, and 18 bases lay between the germline ends. This CDR3 contains 15 residues. CDR1 and CDR2 (germline): MDHEN, SYDVKM. CDR3 sequence reads: CASSLVGGRRFEAFF. The CDR3 nucleotides are TGTGCCAGCAGTTTGGTCGGGGGGCGGAGATTTGAAGCTTTCTTT.

The chain has TRBV6-5 and TRBJ1-1, with 7 bases fitting TRBD1. This CDR3 contains 12 residues. Germline assignment: CDR1 MNHEY and CDR2 SVGAGI. J gave up 7 bases and V 4 bases, and 3 bases lay outside the gene matches. The DNA of the CDR3 is TGTGCCAGCAGTTCCGGGGACAGTGAAGCTTTCTTT. Translation: CASSSGDSEAFF.

This clone appeared once. V and J are TRBV19 and TRBJ2-1; 12 nucleotides agree with TRBD2. The J segment lost 7 bases and the V segment lost 5 bases, leaving 3 bases of the junction unmatched. Germline loops: CDR1 LNHDA, CDR2 SQIVND (reference sequence). The CDR3 has 14 residues. CDR3 protein: CASSVTSGSNEQFF. DNA of the CDR3: TGTGCCAGTAGTGTGACTAGCGGGAGTAATGAGCAGTTCTTC.

The V gene is TRBV18, the J gene TRBJ1-5; D may be TRBD1 (5 bases). This CDR3 region has 15 residues. V was clipped by 4 bases and J by 0 bases, with 10 bases between them. Germline lookup yields CDR1 KGHSH and CDR2 LQKENI. The CDR3 nucleotides are TGTGCCAGCTCACTCGTCGACAGTAGCAATCAGCCCCAGCATTTT. Translation gives CASSLVDSSNQPQHF.

The chain combines TRBV10-3 with TRBJ2-1; 7 positions match TRBD2. This CDR3 region has 16 residues. In germline, CDR1 is ENHRY, CDR2 SYGVKD. Trimming at V came to 0 bases and at J to 4 bases, leaving 6 bases not matched to a gene. The CDR3 is CAISESATSTYNEQFF. The CDR3 nucleotides are TGTGCCATCAGTGAGTCGGCGACTAGCACGTACAATGAGCAGTTCTTC.

This sequence joins TRBV19 and TRBJ2-2; tentative D call: TRBD1 (6 bases). V lost 5 bases to trimming and J lost 1 base, with 11 bases between them. The CDR3 covers 15 residues. CDR1 is LNHDA, CDR2 SQIVND, per germline (reference sequence). The CDR3 region is CASSLTTGNTGELFF. Here the CDR3 DNA reads TGTGCCAGTAGTCTGACGACAGGGAACACCGGGGAGCTGTTTTTT.

V usage is TRBV19 and J usage is TRBJ1-5; D gene ambiguous. The CDR3 has 15 residues. CDR1 and CDR2 from the germline V gene are LNHDA and SQIVND (reference sequence). Between the trimmed V and J ends, which lost 5 bases and 0 bases, there was a span of 11 bases. The DNA for the CDR3 is TGTGCCAGTAGTTTAAGGACTTATAGCAATCAGCCCCAGCATTTT. It is translated as CASSLRTYSNQPQHF.

The gene calls are TRBV3-1 (or the pseudogene TRBV3-2) and TRBJ1-1; D possibly corresponds to TRBD1 (5 bases). Trimming stripped 2 bases from V and 1 base from J, with 8 bases between. The CDR3 covers 14 residues. Looked up from germline, CDR1 is LGHDT and CDR2 is YNNKEL (reference sequence). CDR3 sequence (DNA): TGTGCCAGCAGCCAATTGAGGGGGAACACTGAAGCTTTCTTT. This encodes CASSQLRGNTEAFF.

V is TRBV3-1 (or the pseudogene TRBV3-2) and J is TRBJ2-1; 7 bases match TRBD1. Germline assignment: CDR1 LGHDT and CDR2 YNNKEL (reference sequence). The CDR3 has 15 amino acids. The trim removed 4 bases at V and 3 bases at J, leaving 6 bases unmatched. In DNA form, the CDR3 reads TGTGCCAGCAGCCCTCCGGGACAGATCTACAATGAGCAGTTCTTC. As protein: CASSPPGQIYNEQFF.

This chain uses TRBV24-1 with TRBJ1-5; 8 bases are a match to TRBD1. CDR3 size: 16 residues. In germline, CDR1 is KGHDR, CDR2 SFDVKD. The V and J ends lost 3 bases and 5 bases, in that order; junction bases with no gene match: 8. The CDR3 bases are TGTGCCACCAGTGATCCGTCAGGGGGCCCTGATCAGCCCCAGCATTTT. Encoded protein: CATSDPSGGPDQPQHF.

The gene calls are TRBV19 and TRBJ1-2, with D hard to call. The V end was cut by 4 bases, the J end by 1 base, with 13 bases between. The CDR3 covers 15 residues. Germline CDR1 LNHDA, CDR2 SQIVND (reference sequence). DNA for the CDR3: TGTGCCAGTAGTACCTCCGGACGGTTTAACTATGGCTACACCTTC. As protein: CASSTSGRFNYGYTF.

The chain recombines TRBV4-1 with TRBJ2-2, with D perhaps matching TRBD2 (5 bases). There are 13 residues in the CDR3. Per germline, CDR1 MGHRA and CDR2 YSYEKL. Trimming took 6 bases from V and 7 from J, leaving 12 bases between them. CDR3 coding DNA: TGCGCCAGCAGTCGGACTCTTAACGGGGAGCTGTTTTTT. Amino acids: CASSRTLNGELFF.

This clone was found a few times. The rearrangement links TRBV7-9 to TRBJ2-7; D gene uncertain. CDR1 and CDR2 from the germline V gene are SEHNR and FQNEAQ (reference sequence). The length of the CDR3 is 13 residues. Trimming cost V 6 bases and J 2 bases, with 11 bases left between them. CDR3 region: CASRRADPYEQYF. CDR3 DNA: TGTGCCAGCAGGCGAGCCGACCCCTACGAGCAGTACTTC. Looking up the rest from reference TRBV7-9 and TRBJ2-7 gives the full variable domain: DTGVSQNPRHKITKRGQNVTFRCDPISEHNRLYWYRQTLGQGPEFLTYFQNEAQLEKSRLLSDRFSAERPKGSFSTLEIQRTEQGDSAMYLCASRRADPYEQYFGPGTRLTVT.

This clone showed up just once. The rearrangement joins TRBV2 to TRBJ2-7; 9 positions match TRBD2. The CDR3 has 16 residues. The V segment lost 3 bases and the J segment 4 bases; nucleotides outside the gene matches: 10. Per the germline V gene, CDR1 is SNHLY and CDR2 is FYNNEI. The CDR3 region is CASSDVAGATRYEQYF. The DNA for the CDR3 is TGTGCCAGCAGTGATGTAGCGGGAGCCACCCGGTACGAGCAGTACTTC.

This chain joins TRBV5-4 and TRBJ1-6; 8 nucleotides match TRBD1. Per germline, CDR1 SGHNT and CDR2 YYREEE (reference sequence). Trimming at V came to 5 bases and at J to 6 bases, leaving 4 bases not matched to a gene. The CDR3 runs 14 residues. CDR3 coding DNA: TGTGCCAGCAGTCCGGGACAGGCTAATTCACCCCTCCACTTT. Protein product: CASSPGQANSPLHF.

This chain connects TRBV7-9 to TRBJ2-5; tentative D call: TRBD1 (6 bases). The V gene's germline CDR1 is SEHNR and CDR2 FQNEAQ (reference sequence). CDR3 length: 13 residues. Trimming cost V 8 bases and J 2 bases, with 12 bases left between them. The CDR3 DNA is TGTGCCAGCCTAGAGGGGGATCAAGAGACCCAGTACTTC. Residues: CASLEGDQETQYF.

This chain joins TRBV5-4 and TRBJ2-5, with D possibly called TRBD1 or TRBD2 (5 bases each). There are 14 residues in the CDR3. From germline, CDR1 is SGHNT and CDR2 YYREEE (reference sequence). V was shortened by 6 bases and J by 4 bases, with 16 bases between the two germline ends. The CDR3 region is CASTRQGAGETQYF. CDR3 nucleotide sequence: TGTGCCAGCACCCGACAAGGGGCGGGAGAGACCCAGTACTTC. The variable domain in full, with the rest retrieved from reference TRBV5-4 and TRBJ2-5, is ETGVTQSPTHLIKTRGQQVTLRCSSQSGHNTVSWYQQALGQGPQFIFQYYREEENGRGNFPPRFSGLQFPNYSSELNVNALELDDSALYLCASTRQGAGETQYFGPGTRLLVL.

The chain combines TRBV10-2 with TRBJ2-1; 14 positions agree with TRBD2. The V segment lost 0 bases and the J segment 0 bases; nucleotides outside the gene matches: 1. The CDR3 sequence is 18 residues long. From germline, CDR1 is WSHSY and CDR2 SAAADI. The CDR3 loop is CASSESGLAGGSYNEQFF. The CDR3 region has the DNA TGCGCCAGCAGTGAGTCAGGACTAGCGGGAGGCTCCTACAATGAGCAGTTCTTC.

Written as DNA, the CDR3 is TGTGCCAGCAGCTTCGCTCTAGCTTACTCCTACGAGCAGTACTTC. Translating it yields CASSFALAYSYEQYF. The V gene is TRBV7-9, the J gene TRBJ2-7; a weak D match, TRBD2 (5 bases). Germline V gives CDR1 SEHNR, CDR2 FQNEAQ (reference sequence). CDR3 length equals 15 residues. V gave up 3 bases and J gave up 0 bases, with 12 bases separating them.

The V call is TRBV3-1 (or the pseudogene TRBV3-2), the J call TRBJ2-7; D may be TRBD2 (7 bases). CDR1 LGHDT and CDR2 YNNKEL come from the germline V gene (reference sequence). The length of the CDR3 is 14 residues. V was pared by 6 bases and J by 1 base, with 13 bases between. CDR3 loop: CASRGGGSSYEQYF. For the CDR3, the DNA is TGTGCCAGCAGAGGCGGGGGCAGTTCCTACGAGCAGTACTTC.

In nucleotides, the CDR3 is TGTGCCACCAGTGATGTCACCCCTAACCGGGGCACAGATACGCAGTATTTT. Encoded protein: CATSDVTPNRGTDTQYF. The chain recombines TRBV24-1 with TRBJ2-3, with unresolved D. V lost 3 bases and J 1 base, leaving 16 bases between the germline ends. The CDR3 totals 17 residues. Germline lookup yields CDR1 KGHDR and CDR2 SFDVKD.

The chain recombines TRBV28 with TRBJ2-5; D perhaps matches TRBD2 (6 bases). This CDR3 comprises 15 residues. The V end was cut by 5 bases, the J end by 5 bases, with 18 bases between. The germline V gene encodes CDR1 MDHEN and CDR2 SYDVKM. CDR3 nucleotide sequence: TGTGCCAGCAGTCCACAGCGGGTGGGTTTGGAGACCCAGTACTTC. Translating it yields CASSPQRVGLETQYF.

This clone was counted once. The genes are TRBV15 and TRBJ2-3; 7 positions match TRBD2. The CDR3 has 15 amino acids. From germline, CDR1 is LNHNV and CDR2 YYDKDF (reference sequence). With V trimmed by 1 base and J by 3 bases, 4 bases remained unmatched. The CDR3 DNA follows: TGTGCCACCAGCAGAGGGACTAGTAGGACAGATACGCAGTATTTT. Translated, it gives CATSRGTSRTDTQYF.

CDR3 DNA: TGTGCCAGCAGCCCTTGGACAGGGACCTATAATTCACCCCTCCACTTT. Translated: CASSPWTGTYNSPLHF. V is TRBV5-6 and J is TRBJ1-6, with 8 bases aligning to TRBD1. The CDR3 runs to 16 residues. Germline CDR1 and CDR2: SGHDT and YYEEEE. V lost 4 bases to trimming and J lost 2 bases; unmatched junction nucleotides: 5. Combining the CDR3 with reference TRBV5-6 and TRBJ1-6 gives the whole variable domain DAGVTQSPTHLIKTRGQQVTLRCSPKSGHDTVSWYQQALGQGPQFIFQYYEEEERQRGNFPDRFSGHQFPNYSSELNVNALLLGDSALYLCASSPWTGTYNSPLHFGNGTRLTVT.